One and the same sample provided the 6 T cell receptor beta chains below, sequenced in a study of CD8+ T cells in alopecia areata. RNA extraction was followed by reverse transcription into cDNA, which acted as the sequencing template. Repertoires were generated with immunoSEQ multiplex PCR, while TCRdb's copy carries only in-frame clones and drops some. The data show 140,000 or so clones, approximately 65% seen once. Sequencing used CD8+ T cells sorted from blood. The receptors derive from a human donor in good health.

This clone was seen a handful of times. The chain carries TRBV29-1 and TRBJ2-2, with D possibly called TRBD1 or TRBD2 (5 bases each). This CDR3 comprises 13 residues. The V end was cut by 3 bases, the J end by 6 bases, with 11 bases between. Per germline, CDR1 SQVTM and CDR2 ANQGSEA. The CDR3 sequence is CSVDNGAPGELFF. CDR3 coding DNA: TGCAGCGTTGACAACGGGGCCCCCGGGGAGCTGTTTTTT.

This clone was picked up a small number of times. The chain links TRBV29-1 to TRBJ2-3; D may be TRBD1 (5 bases). V lost 2 bases to trimming and J lost 0 bases, with 15 bases between them. Germline assignment: CDR1 SQVTM and CDR2 ANQGSEA. The CDR3 has 16 amino acids. CDR3 coding DNA: TGCAGCGTTGAAAAAGAGGAGACAGCGAGCACAGATACGCAGTATTTT. Amino acids: CSVEKEETASTDTQYF.

The CDR3 sequence is CASSPQGGDTYEQYF. The CDR3 bases are TGTGCCAGCAGCCCCCAGGGTGGGGATACATACGAGCAGTACTTC. The chain uses TRBV13 and TRBJ2-7, with D maybe TRBD1 (5 bases). The CDR3 runs to 15 residues. Germline CDR1 reads PRHDT; CDR2 reads FYEKMQ (reference sequence). With 5 bases removed from V and 4 bases from J, the gap between germline ends came to 18 bases.

CDR3 sequence: CASSYSGGAGELFF. Written as DNA, the CDR3 is TGTGCCAGCAGTTACTCAGGGGGTGCCGGGGAGCTGTTTTTT. The chain uses TRBV6-5 and TRBJ2-2, with D possibly matching TRBD1 (6 bases). Germline V gives CDR1 MNHEY, CDR2 SVGAGI. V lost 0 bases and J lost 6, with 8 bases in between. There are 14 residues in the CDR3.

The chain joins TRBV29-1 to TRBJ2-7; the D is unclear. This CDR3 is 14 amino acids long. Germline CDR1 SQVTM, CDR2 ANQGSEA. Trimming stripped 7 bases from V and 1 base from J, with 17 bases between. CDR3 region: CSAVISLRSYEQYF. In DNA, the CDR3 is TGCAGCGCTGTCATAAGCCTAAGGTCCTACGAGCAGTACTTC.

The chain carries TRBV29-1 and TRBJ2-1; 7 bases match TRBD2. With 1 base clipped from V and 2 bases from J, the junction kept 8 bases outside the gene matches. Germline V gene sequence: CDR1 SQVTM, CDR2 ANQGSEA. The CDR3 totals 16 residues. The CDR3 protein is CSVEGVLARAYNEQFF. CDR3 nucleotides: TGCAGCGTTGAAGGCGTACTAGCGAGAGCCTACAATGAGCAGTTCTTC.